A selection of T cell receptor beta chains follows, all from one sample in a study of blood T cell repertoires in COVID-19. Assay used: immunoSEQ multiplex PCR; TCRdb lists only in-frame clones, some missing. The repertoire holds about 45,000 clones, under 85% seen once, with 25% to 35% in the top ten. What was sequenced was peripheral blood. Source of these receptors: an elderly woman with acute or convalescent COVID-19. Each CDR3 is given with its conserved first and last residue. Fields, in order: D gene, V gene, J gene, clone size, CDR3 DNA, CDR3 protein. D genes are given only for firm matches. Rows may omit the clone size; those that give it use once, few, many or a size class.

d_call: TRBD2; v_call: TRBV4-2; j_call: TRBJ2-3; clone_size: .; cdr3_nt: TGTGCCAGCAGCCAAGATGGGCCTAGCGGGAGGAGCACAGATACGCAGTATTTT; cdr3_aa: CASSQDGPSGRSTDTQYF
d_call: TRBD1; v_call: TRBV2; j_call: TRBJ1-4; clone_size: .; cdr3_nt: TGTGCCAGCAGTCCCACGACAGGGGAAAAACTGTTTTTT; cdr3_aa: CASSPTTGEKLFF
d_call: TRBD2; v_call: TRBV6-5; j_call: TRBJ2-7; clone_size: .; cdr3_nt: TGTGCCAGCAGGGACCTTAGCGGGAGGGCGGGCGAGCAGTACTTC; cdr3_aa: CASRDLSGRAGEQYF
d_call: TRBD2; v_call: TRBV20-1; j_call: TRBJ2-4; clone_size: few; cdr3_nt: TGCAGTGCTATTGAGACTAGCGGAGCCAAAAACATTCAGTACTTC; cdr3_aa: CSAIETSGAKNIQYF
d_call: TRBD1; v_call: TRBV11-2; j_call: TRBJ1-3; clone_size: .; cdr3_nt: TGTGCCAGCAGCGGACAGGGCTCTGGAAACACCATATATTTT; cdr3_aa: CASSGQGSGNTIYF
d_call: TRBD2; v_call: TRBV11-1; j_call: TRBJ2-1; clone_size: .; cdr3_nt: TGTGCCAGCAGCTTACTAGCGGGAGACAATGAGCAGTTCTTC; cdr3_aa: CASSLLAGDNEQFF
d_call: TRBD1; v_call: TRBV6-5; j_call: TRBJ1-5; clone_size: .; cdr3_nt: TGTGCCAGCAGAGGACAGGGGCGTCAGCCCCAGCATTTT; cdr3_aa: CASRGQGRQPQHF
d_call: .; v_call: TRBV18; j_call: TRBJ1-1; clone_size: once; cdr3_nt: TGTGCCAGCTCATTGGGGAGCTCAACTGAAGCTTTCTTT; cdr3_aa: CASSLGSSTEAFF
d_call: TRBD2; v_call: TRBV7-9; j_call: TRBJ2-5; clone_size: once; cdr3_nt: TGTGCCAGCAGCTTAGTCGGGGCTAGCGGGAGCGCGGAGACCCAGTACTTC; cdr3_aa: CASSLVGASGSAETQYF
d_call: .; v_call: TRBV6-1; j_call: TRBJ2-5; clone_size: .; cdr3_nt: TGTGCCAGCAGTGAGGTGGCGGGCCAAGAGACCCAGTACTTC; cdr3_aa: CASSEVAGQETQYF
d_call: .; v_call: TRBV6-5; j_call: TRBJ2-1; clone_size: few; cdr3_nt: TGTGCCAGCGGAGGTGGCTACAATGAGCAGTTCTTC; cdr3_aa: CASGGGYNEQFF
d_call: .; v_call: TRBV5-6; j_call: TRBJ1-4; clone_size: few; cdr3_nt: TGTGCCAGCAGCCCGTTAAATGAAAAACTGTTTTTT; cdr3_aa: CASSPLNEKLFF
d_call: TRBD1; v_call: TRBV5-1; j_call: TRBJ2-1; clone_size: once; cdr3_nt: TGCGCCAGCAGCTCCGCAACAGGGGGCGCCTACAATGAGCAGTTCTTC; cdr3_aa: CASSSATGGAYNEQFF
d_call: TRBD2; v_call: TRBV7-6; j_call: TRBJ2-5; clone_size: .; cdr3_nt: TGTGCCAGCAGCAAGGGACTAGCGGGAGAGGGGACCCAGTACTTC; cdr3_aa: CASSKGLAGEGTQYF
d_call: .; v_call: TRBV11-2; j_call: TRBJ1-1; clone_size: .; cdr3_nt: TGTGCCAGCAGCGGACGGACGGGACTCACTGAAGCTTTCTTT; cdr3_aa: CASSGRTGLTEAFF
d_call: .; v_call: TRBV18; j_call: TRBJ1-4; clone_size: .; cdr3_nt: TGTGCCAGCTCACTTGCAGGACAACCAAATGAAAAACTGTTTTTT; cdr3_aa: CASSLAGQPNEKLFF